This entry lists 27 T cell receptor beta chains sequenced from one sample in a study of shared clonotypes between healthy human individuals. Profiled with immunoSEQ multiplex PCR; TCRdb holds only in-frame clones, not every one. The sample holds over 850,000 clones, 78% seen once. The sample comprised memory CD4+ T cells from PBMCs. Specified subset: CD45RA-negative fraction. All receptors derive from a man between 18 and 35 years old in good health. Some clones in this sample may be carry-over from other donors' samples.

This clone was seen a single time. The chain has TRBV5-1 and TRBJ2-1, with D possibly matching TRBD2 (5 bases). The CDR3 contains 14 residues. CDR1 and CDR2 from the germline V gene are SGHRS and YFSETQ. V shed 1 base and J shed 8 bases, with 13 bases lying between them. The CDR3, as DNA: TGCGCCAGCAGCTTGACTAGTATTGAGGATGAGCAGTTCTTC. Translated, it gives CASSLTSIEDEQFF.

The CDR3 region has the DNA TGTGCCAGCAGCTTGCGAGTAGCGGGAGGGCCGGCCACAGATACGCAGTATTTT. Its protein is CASSLRVAGGPATDTQYF. V is TRBV5-4 and J is TRBJ2-3, with TRBD2 matching over 11 bases. Germline CDR1 is SGHNT and CDR2 is YYREEE (reference sequence). V was pared by 1 base and J by 2 bases, with 9 bases of the junction left unmatched. CDR3 length: 18 residues.

V and J are TRBV2 and TRBJ1-1; TRBD1 is a possible D gene (5 bases). The CDR3 totals 16 residues. Trimming left V 4 bases short and J 4 bases short, with 19 bases between. Germline V gene data show CDR1 as SNHLY and CDR2 as FYNNEI. This CDR3 is CASSGPRGTGATEAFF. The CDR3 DNA is TGTGCCAGCAGTGGACCCCGGGGCACCGGGGCCACTGAAGCTTTCTTT.

This clone has a handful of counts. The chain carries TRBV6-4 and TRBJ2-1, with TRBD2 matching over 8 bases. The length of the CDR3 is 15 residues. The V segment lost 6 bases and the J segment 3 bases; nucleotides outside the gene matches: 7. Germline V gene data show CDR1 as MRHNA and CDR2 as SNTAGT. CDR3 residues: CASSVVAGLYNEQFF. The DNA for the CDR3 is TGTGCCAGCAGCGTAGTAGCGGGACTCTACAATGAGCAGTTCTTC.

This chain joins TRBV4-2 and TRBJ2-3; D is undetermined. The length of the CDR3 is 14 residues. V lost 1 base, J lost 4 bases, and 9 bases lay in between. From germline, CDR1 is LGHNA and CDR2 YNFKEQ. CDR3 in amino acids: CASSQGIMPDTQYF. The CDR3 DNA reads as TGTGCCAGCAGCCAAGGGATCATGCCAGATACGCAGTATTTT.

Only a few counts were recorded for this clone. This chain links TRBV18 with TRBJ2-6; 7 nucleotides agree with TRBD1. This CDR3 spans 20 amino acids. The V segment lost 3 bases and the J segment 0 bases; nucleotides outside the gene matches: 14. CDR1 and CDR2 from the germline V gene are KGHSH and LQKENI. CDR3 in amino acids: CASSPPTGALILSGANVLTF. CDR3 sequence (DNA): TGTGCCAGCTCACCGCCCACAGGGGCCCTTATACTCTCTGGGGCCAACGTCCTGACTTTC.

The chain joins TRBV2 to TRBJ1-1; D gene ambiguous. The CDR3 covers 14 residues. Trimming cost V 6 bases and J 3 bases, with 14 bases left between them. Germline values: CDR1 SNHLY, CDR2 FYNNEI. The CDR3 DNA reads TGTGCCAGCAGGAGTCAGGTTTGGGACACTGAAGCTTTCTTT. It is translated as CASRSQVWDTEAFF.

This chain links TRBV9 with TRBJ1-1; D uncertain. This CDR3 comprises 8 residues. CDR1 is SGDLS and CDR2 is YYNGEE in the germline V gene. Trimming pared 9 bases from V and 11 bases from J, leaving 8 bases between. The DNA for the CDR3 is TGTGCCAACTGTTGGGCTTTCTTT. Protein: CANCWAFF.

The rearrangement uses TRBV7-2 and TRBJ1-1; a weak D match, TRBD1 (5 bases). Trimming took off 10 bases at V and 2 bases at J, with 14 bases between the two ends. CDR3 length equals 13 residues. The V gene's germline CDR1 is SGHTA and CDR2 FQGNSA. The CDR3 nucleotides read TGTGCCACTCGGGGGGGTCTAAACACTGAAGCTTTCTTT. Encoded protein: CATRGGLNTEAFF.

The chain carries TRBV18 and TRBJ2-3; D may correspond to TRBD1 or TRBD2 (5 bases each). The CDR3 runs 15 residues. V lost 10 bases and J 2 bases, leaving 19 bases between the germline ends. CDR1 and CDR2 from the germline V gene are KGHSH and LQKENI. CDR3 amino acids: CATQETQGPTDTQYF. The CDR3 nucleotides are TGTGCCACCCAAGAAACCCAGGGACCCACAGATACGCAGTATTTT.

The chain joins TRBV9 to TRBJ2-5; 7 nucleotides agree with TRBD2. V lost 3 bases to trimming and J lost 7 bases; unmatched junction nucleotides: 0. CDR3 length: 11 amino acids. CDR1 and CDR2 (germline): SGDLS, YYNGEE. Here the CDR3 DNA reads TGTGCCAGCAGCGCGGGGGGGACCCAGTACTTC. Its translation: CASSAGGTQYF.

As concerns this clone: The same CDR3 arises from other DNA sequences in this sample as well. The gene calls are TRBV7-9 and TRBJ2-7, with 8 nucleotides matching TRBD1. V lost 2 bases and J lost 4; bases outside the gene matches: 4. This CDR3 is 14 amino acids long. Germline CDR1 and CDR2: SEHNR and FQNEAQ (reference sequence). CDR3 nucleotide sequence: TGTGCCAGCAGCTTATCAGGGGGCTCTTACGAGCAGTACTTC. Protein product: CASSLSGGSYEQYF.

The chain couples TRBV5-6 to TRBJ1-2; D is ambiguous. CDR1 is SGHDT, CDR2 YYEEEE, per germline. This CDR3 region has 14 residues. Trimming pared 4 bases from V and 4 bases from J, leaving 14 bases between. CDR3 loop: CASSDRTEAYGYTF. DNA for the CDR3: TGTGCCAGCAGCGATAGGACGGAAGCCTATGGCTACACCTTC.

The chain uses TRBV7-2 and TRBJ2-7; maybe TRBD2 (6 bases). The CDR3 length is 16 residues. From germline, CDR1 is SGHTA and CDR2 FQGNSA. The V end lost 1 base, the J end lost 0 bases, and 13 bases lay between the germline ends. CDR3 sequence (DNA): TGTGCCAGCAGCTTAGGACGTGGGGGGAGCTCCTACGAGCAGTACTTC. Residues: CASSLGRGGSSYEQYF.

The gene calls are TRBV2 and TRBJ2-1; D may be TRBD2 (6 bases). CDR1 is SNHLY and CDR2 is FYNNEI in the germline V gene. The CDR3 length is 13 residues. V dropped 7 bases and J dropped 14 bases, with 21 bases sitting between them. For the CDR3, the DNA is TGTGCCAGCACTCCCGACGTTGTTAGCGGTGAGTTCTTC. The encoded protein is CASTPDVVSGEFF.

The chain couples TRBV5-1 to TRBJ1-1; 9 bases are a match to TRBD1. The germline V gene encodes CDR1 SGHRS and CDR2 YFSETQ. J was trimmed by 4 bases and V by 5 bases; bases with no gene match: 6. There are 14 residues in the CDR3. CDR3 in amino acids: CASRGTGMGTEAFF. The CDR3 nucleotides are TGCGCCAGCAGGGGGACAGGGATGGGCACTGAAGCTTTCTTT. The complete variable domain, with remaining parts taken from reference TRBV5-1 and TRBJ1-1, reads KAGVTQTPRYLIKTRGQQVTLSCSPISGHRSVSWYQQTPGQGLQFLFEYFSETQRNKGNFPGRFSGRQFSNSRSEMNVSTLELGDSALYLCASRGTGMGTEAFFGQGTRLTVV.

The sample holds many counts of this clone. V and J are TRBV15 and TRBJ1-1; perhaps TRBD1 as D (5 bases). Trimming stripped 0 bases from V and 4 bases from J, with 21 bases between. Germline V gives CDR1 LNHNV, CDR2 YYDKDF (reference sequence). CDR3 length equals 18 residues. For the CDR3, the DNA is TGTGCCACCAGCAGAGAGGTCGGAGCGGCAGGGTGGACCACTGAAGCTTTCTTT. Translation: CATSREVGAAGWTTEAFF.

This clone was detected a few times. The chain joins TRBV4-1 to TRBJ2-3; TRBD2 matches 10 bases. The ends lost 2 bases at V and 6 bases at J; junction bases unmatched: 17. The V gene's germline CDR1 is MGHRA and CDR2 YSYEKL. CDR3 length: 19 residues. In DNA, the CDR3 is TGCGCCAGCAGCCAATCTTATCCTGGGACTAGCGCGCTAGGGGATACGCAGTATTTT. It yields the protein CASSQSYPGTSALGDTQYF.

This chain connects TRBV30 to TRBJ2-7; D is unresolved. Trimming left V 5 bases short and J 5 bases short, with 10 bases between. CDR3 size: 11 residues. CDR1 GTSNPN and CDR2 SVGIG come from the germline V gene (reference sequence). CDR3 protein: CAWSGVHEQYF. Here the CDR3 DNA reads TGTGCCTGGTCTGGGGTCCACGAGCAGTACTTC.

This clone was counted a few times. The rearrangement joins TRBV7-9 to TRBJ2-5, with 10 bases fitting TRBD1. This CDR3 comprises 14 residues. V gave up 10 bases and J gave up 3 bases; unmatched junction bases: 8. The germline V gene has CDR1 SEHNR and CDR2 FQNEAQ (reference sequence). The CDR3 sequence is CATTTGTGEETQYF. In nucleotides, the CDR3 is TGTGCCACCACCACCGGGACAGGGGAAGAGACCCAGTACTTC.

DNA of the CDR3: TGTGCCAGCAGTTTGAGGGGAAGGGGGCAGTACTTC. This encodes CASSLRGRGQYF. The chain is built from TRBV28 and TRBJ2-7; D possibly matches TRBD1 or TRBD2 (5 bases each). Germline assignment: CDR1 MDHEN and CDR2 SYDVKM. The length of the CDR3 is 12 residues. Trimming shortened V by 3 bases and J by 9 bases, and 12 bases separated the two germline ends.

V gene TRBV7-9 combines with J gene TRBJ2-7; possible D gene TRBD1, 5 bases. The CDR3 is made up of 14 amino acids. V was pared by 1 base and J by 6 bases, with 13 bases between. CDR1 is SEHNR, CDR2 FQNEAQ, per germline (reference sequence). The CDR3 loop is CASSLEGRGAEQYF. CDR3 DNA: TGTGCCAGCAGCTTAGAGGGTAGGGGCGCCGAGCAGTACTTC.

V gene TRBV7-2 combines with J gene TRBJ2-7, with D possibly being TRBD2 (6 bases). The V gene's germline CDR1 is SGHTA and CDR2 FQGNSA. The germline V and J ends were trimmed by 3 bases and 0 bases, with 12 bases remaining between them. The CDR3 runs 15 residues. The DNA for the CDR3 is TGTGCCAGCAGCTTGAGGGCGGGAACCTCCTACGAGCAGTACTTC. Its protein is CASSLRAGTSYEQYF.

This chain links TRBV7-2 with TRBJ2-1; D tentatively reads TRBD1 or TRBD2 (5 bases each). V was shortened by 2 bases and J by 4 bases, with 9 bases between the two germline ends. Looked up from germline, CDR1 is SGHTA and CDR2 is FQGNSA. The CDR3 covers 14 residues. The CDR3, as DNA: TGTGCCAGCAGCTTAATTGGGGGTTACAATGAGCAGTTCTTC. Translating gives CASSLIGGYNEQFF.

The rearrangement links TRBV27 to TRBJ2-7; a possible D gene is TRBD1 (5 bases). V lost 7 bases and J lost 3, with 19 bases in between. Germline values: CDR1 MNHEY, CDR2 SMNVEV (reference sequence). The CDR3 runs 15 residues. CDR3 DNA: TGTGCCAGCATGGGGCTAGGGCCTTACCACTACGAGCAGTACTTC. Its protein product is CASMGLGPYHYEQYF.

The genes are TRBV7-7 and TRBJ2-5, with D tentatively TRBD2 (5 bases). The CDR3 has 14 amino acids. Trimming removed 2 bases at V and 4 bases at J, with 11 bases between. CDR1 and CDR2 (germline): SSHAT, FNYEAQ (reference sequence). The CDR3 protein is CASSLHPAAETQYF. As DNA, the CDR3 is TGTGCCAGCAGCTTACATCCAGCGGCAGAGACCCAGTACTTC. The full variable domain, rest sourced from reference TRBV7-7 and TRBJ2-5, is GAGVSQSPRYKVTKRGQDVTLRCDPISSHATLYWYQQALGQGPEFLTYFNYEAQPDKSGLPSDRFSAERPEGSISTLTIQRTEQRDSAMYRCASSLHPAAETQYFGPGTRLLVL.

The chain uses TRBV7-9 and TRBJ2-1; D unresolved. The germline V gene encodes CDR1 SEHNR and CDR2 FQNEAQ (reference sequence). Trimming removed 5 bases at V and 1 base at J, with 12 bases between. CDR3 length: 15 residues. The CDR3 nucleotides are TGTGCCAGCAGCGCGAAGGAGCCTTCCTACAATGAGCAGTTCTTC. Translation gives CASSAKEPSYNEQFF.